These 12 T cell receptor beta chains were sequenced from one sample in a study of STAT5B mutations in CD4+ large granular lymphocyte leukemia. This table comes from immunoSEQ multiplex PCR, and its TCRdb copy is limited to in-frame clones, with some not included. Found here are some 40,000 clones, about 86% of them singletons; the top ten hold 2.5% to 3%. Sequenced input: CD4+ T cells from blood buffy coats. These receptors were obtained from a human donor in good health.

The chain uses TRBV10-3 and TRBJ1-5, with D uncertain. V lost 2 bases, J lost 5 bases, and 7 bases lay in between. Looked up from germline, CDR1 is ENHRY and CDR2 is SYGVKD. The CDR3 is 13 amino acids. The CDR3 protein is CAISEGLDQPQHF. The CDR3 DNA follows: TGTGCCATCAGTGAGGGCCTGGATCAGCCCCAGCATTTT.

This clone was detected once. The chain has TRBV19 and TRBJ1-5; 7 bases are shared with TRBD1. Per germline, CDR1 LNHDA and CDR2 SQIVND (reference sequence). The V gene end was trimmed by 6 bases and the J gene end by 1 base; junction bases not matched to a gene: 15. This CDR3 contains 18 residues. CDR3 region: CASRKGGEGAISNQPQHF. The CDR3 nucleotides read TGTGCCAGTAGGAAAGGGGGCGAGGGGGCTATAAGCAATCAGCCCCAGCATTTT.

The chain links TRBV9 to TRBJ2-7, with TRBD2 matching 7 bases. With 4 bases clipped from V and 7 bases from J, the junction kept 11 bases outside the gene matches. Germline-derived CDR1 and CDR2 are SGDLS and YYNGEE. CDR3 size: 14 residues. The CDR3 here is CASSPREGLGEQYF. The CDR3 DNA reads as TGTGCCAGCAGCCCGAGGGAGGGGCTTGGTGAGCAGTACTTC.

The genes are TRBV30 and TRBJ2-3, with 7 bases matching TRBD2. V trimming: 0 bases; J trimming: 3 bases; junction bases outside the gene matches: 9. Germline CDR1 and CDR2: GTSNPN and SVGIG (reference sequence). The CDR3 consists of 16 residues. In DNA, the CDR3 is TGTGCCTGGAGTGTACTTGGGGGAGGGCAGACAGATACGCAGTATTTT. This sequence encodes CAWSVLGGGQTDTQYF.

The CDR3 DNA reads as TGTGCCAGCAGCTTAAGTCCAGCCAGTGACGCGCAGTACTTC. It translates to CASSLSPASDAQYF. The chain employs TRBV7-2 and TRBJ2-7; D ambiguous. Trimming pared 2 bases from V and 9 bases from J, leaving 17 bases between. There are 14 residues in the CDR3. CDR1 and CDR2 (germline): SGHTA, FQGNSA. Complete variable domain (other parts from reference TRBV7-2 and TRBJ2-7): GAGVSQSPSNKVTEKGKDVELRCDPISGHTALYWYRQSLGQGLEFLIYFQGNSAPDKSGLPSDRFSAERTGGSVSTLTIQRTQQEDSAVYLCASSLSPASDAQYFGPGTRLTVT.

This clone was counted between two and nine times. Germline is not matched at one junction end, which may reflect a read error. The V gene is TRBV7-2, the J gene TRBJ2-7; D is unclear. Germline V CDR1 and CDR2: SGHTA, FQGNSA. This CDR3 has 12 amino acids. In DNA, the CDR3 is TGTGCCAGCAGCCCGAGGTCGGGCCCCATTGCCTTC. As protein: CASSPRSGPIAF.

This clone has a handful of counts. The CDR3: CACQGYSNQPQHF. The CDR3, as DNA: TGTGCCTGTCAGGGCTATAGCAATCAGCCCCAGCATTTT. The chain recombines TRBV30 with TRBJ1-5, with D possibly being TRBD1 (5 bases). Germline V gene data show CDR1 as GTSNPN and CDR2 as SVGIG (reference sequence). The CDR3 contains 13 residues. V lost 6 bases and J lost 0, with 9 bases in between.

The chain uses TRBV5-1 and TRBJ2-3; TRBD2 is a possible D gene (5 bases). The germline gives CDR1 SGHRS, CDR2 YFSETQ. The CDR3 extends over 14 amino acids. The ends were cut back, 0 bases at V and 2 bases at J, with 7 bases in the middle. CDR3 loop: CASSLGGATDTQYF. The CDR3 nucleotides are TGCGCCAGCAGCTTGGGGGGAGCCACAGATACGCAGTATTTT.

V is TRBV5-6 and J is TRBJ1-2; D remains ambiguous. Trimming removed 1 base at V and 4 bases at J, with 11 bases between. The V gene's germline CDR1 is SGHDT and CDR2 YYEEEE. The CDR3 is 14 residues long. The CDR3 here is CASSLLGPSYGYTF. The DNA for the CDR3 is TGTGCCAGCAGCTTGCTGGGCCCGAGCTATGGCTACACCTTC.

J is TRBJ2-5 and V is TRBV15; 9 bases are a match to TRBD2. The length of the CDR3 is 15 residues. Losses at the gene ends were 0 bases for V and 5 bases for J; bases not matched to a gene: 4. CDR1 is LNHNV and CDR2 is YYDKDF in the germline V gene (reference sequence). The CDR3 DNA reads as TGTGCCACCAGCAGAGATCCAAGCGGGAGGGAGACCCAGTACTTC. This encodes CATSRDPSGRETQYF.

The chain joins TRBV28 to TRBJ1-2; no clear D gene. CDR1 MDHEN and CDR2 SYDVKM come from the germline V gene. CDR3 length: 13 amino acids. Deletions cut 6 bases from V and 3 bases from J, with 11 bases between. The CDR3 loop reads CASRRGKDYGYTF. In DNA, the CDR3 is TGTGCCAGCAGAAGAGGGAAAGACTATGGCTACACCTTC.

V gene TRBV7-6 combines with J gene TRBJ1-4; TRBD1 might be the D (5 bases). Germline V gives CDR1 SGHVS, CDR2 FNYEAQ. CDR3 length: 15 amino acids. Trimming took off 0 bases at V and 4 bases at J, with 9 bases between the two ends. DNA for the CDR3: TGTGCCAGCAGCTTAGCGGGGGGGGGTAATGAAAAACTGTTTTTT. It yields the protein CASSLAGGGNEKLFF.